The clone carrying this T cell receptor beta chain occurred many times. The germline V gene has CDR1 MGHRA and CDR2 YSYEKL. Trimming shortened V by 2 bases and J by 0 bases, and 9 bases separated the two germline ends. The CDR3 is made up of 15 amino acids. TCRdb ran MiXCR on the PCR reads and lists one entry per CDR3 protein. Of about 300,000 distinct CDR3 sequences detected, 20% to 25% appear once; the ten largest clones hold about 0.81%. The record originates from a study of molecular identifiers for immune sequencing clone quantification. Researchers sorted naive CD8 T cells as cells that were CD8+CD4-CCR7+CD45RA+.

Sequencing was carried out using naive CD8+ T cells from blood, with Jurkat cell RNA spiked in. Subset of the sample: FACS-sorted CD8+CD4-CCR7+CD45RA+ naive T cells. The rearrangement uses TRBV4-1 and TRBJ2-3, with D uncertain. This clonotype originated in a human donor in good health. Some libraries in this study had Jurkat cell RNA spiked in. CDR3 DNA: TGCGCCAGCAGCCAAATCGCCAGGAGCACAGATACGCAGTATTTT. It yields the protein CASSQIARSTDTQYF.